The clone carrying this T cell receptor (beta chain) appeared a few times. The data belong to a study of blood T cell repertoires in COVID-19. Germline loops: CDR1 GTSNPN, CDR2 SVGIG (reference sequence). CDR3 size: 13 residues. V lost 0 bases and J 9 bases, leaving 9 bases between the germline ends. Original data processing: Reference gene primer amplification gave estimated nucleated cell counts. Sequencing used immunoSEQ multiplex PCR; TCRdb keeps in-frame clones, though not all of them. The V and J calls and clone size were taken over from that table, and D and trimming were inferred from the DNA. Counted here are 55,000 to 65,000 clones, under 85% occurring once; the ten biggest clones make up under 4%.

The rearrangement joins TRBV30 to TRBJ1-6; D unresolved. The sample was peripheral blood. The receptor was isolated from a man aged 60 to 75 with acute or convalescent COVID-19. CDR3 DNA sequence: TGTGCCTGGAGTGTAGAGGGCCTTTCACCCCTCCACTTT. Its protein is CAWSVEGLSPLHF. Full variable domain (remainder filled in from reference TRBV30 and TRBJ1-6): SQTIHQWPATLVQPVGSPLSLECTVEGTSNPNLYWYRQAAGRGLQLLFYSVGIGQISSEVPQNLSASRPQDRQFILSSKKLLLSDSGFYLCAWSVEGLSPLHFGNGTRLTVT.